Listed below are T cell receptor beta chains from one sample, sequenced in a study of beta chain features in type 1 diabetes. Assay: immunoSEQ multiplex PCR; the TCRdb copy retains only in-frame clones and omits some. Here the sample spans more than 250,000 clones, roughly an eighth being singletons. Sequences were obtained from naive CD4+ T cells from blood. These receptors originate from a man under 40 with type 1 diabetes. The CDR3 runs from the conserved cysteine through the conserved F or W. A D gene is named only where the DNA matches it firmly. The size entry is marked missing in some rows and otherwise reads once, few, many or a size class.

TRBV18,TRBD1,.,TRBJ2-7,TGTGCCAGCTCACCAACTACAGGGGGTAACGAGCAGTACTTC,CASSPTTGGNEQYF
TRBV7-2,.,few,TRBJ2-1,TGTGCCAGCAGCTTCTGGCGGAGCCCCAGCTCCTACAATGAGCAGTTCTTC,CASSFWRSPSSYNEQFF
TRBV28,TRBD1,few,TRBJ1-2,TGTGCCAGCAGCCAGACAGGGTTGGTGAGAGGCTACACCTTC,CASSQTGLVRGYTF
TRBV4-3,TRBD2,few,TRBJ2-5,TGCGCCAGCAGCCAGACTAGCGGGAGCGCCGGGGAGACCCAGTACTTC,CASSQTSGSAGETQYF
TRBV6-5,TRBD2,few,TRBJ2-7,TGTGCCAGCAGCTCCGTGGTAGCGGGAGCCTACGAGCAGTACTTC,CASSSVVAGAYEQYF
TRBV7-2,TRBD2,.,TRBJ2-3,TGTGCCAGCAGCCCGCGACTAGCGGGAAGCACAGATACGCAGTATTTT,CASSPRLAGSTDTQYF
TRBV4-2,.,.,TRBJ1-1,TGTGCCAGCAGCCTATTAATAAACACTGAAGCTTTCTTT,CASSLLINTEAFF
TRBV19,TRBD2,few,TRBJ2-7,TGTGCCAGTAGTATAGCTCGGACTAGCGTCGGGAGGGAGCAGTACTTC,CASSIARTSVGREQYF
TRBV4-3,TRBD2,.,TRBJ2-3,TGCGCCAGCAGCCAAGATCCGCCGGGGGGGCTTTCCACAGATACGCAGTATTTT,CASSQDPPGGLSTDTQYF
TRBV7-9,TRBD1,few,TRBJ1-4,TGTGCCAGCAGCCTGGATGGGACAGGAGATAATGAAAAACTGTTTTTT,CASSLDGTGDNEKLFF
TRBV29-1,TRBD1,few,TRBJ2-7,TGCAGCGCCAAGGGACAGACCTACGAGCAGTACTTC,CSAKGQTYEQYF
TRBV5-1,.,.,TRBJ2-1,TGCGCCAGCTCTCGGGGAAGCTCCTACAATGAGCAGTTCTTC,CASSRGSSYNEQFF
TRBV7-9,TRBD2,.,TRBJ2-1,TGTGCCAGCAGCCTGGGACTAGCGGTGAGCTCCTACAATGAGCAGTTCTTC,CASSLGLAVSSYNEQFF
TRBV9,TRBD1,few,TRBJ2-2,TGTGCCAGCAGCGTGGAGGGGACAGGGAACACCGGGGAGCTGTTTTTT,CASSVEGTGNTGELFF
TRBV9,TRBD2,few,TRBJ2-1,TGTGCCAGCAGTTCCTCCGGACTAGCGGTTTACAATGAGCAGTTCTTC,CASSSSGLAVYNEQFF
TRBV5-1,.,few,TRBJ2-6,TGCGCCAGCACCGATACAAACTCTGGGGCCAACGTCCTGACTTTC,CASTDTNSGANVLTF
TRBV10-3,.,.,TRBJ2-7,TGTGCCATCAGTGGGACAGCTTCCTACGAGCAGTACTTC,CAISGTASYEQYF
TRBV7-2,TRBD1,.,TRBJ2-5,TGTGCCAGCAGCCCCGGGGACAGGAAAGAGACCCAGTACTTC,CASSPGDRKETQYF
TRBV28,.,few,TRBJ2-1,TGTGCCAGCACCGAACTAGCACATCTCTACAATGAGCAGTTCTTC,CASTELAHLYNEQFF
TRBV6-6,TRBD2,.,TRBJ2-1,TGTGCCAGCAGTTTGGCTAGCGGGAGAAACAATGAGCAGTTCTTC,CASSLASGRNNEQFF
TRBV5-1,.,.,TRBJ1-4,TGCGCCAGCAGCTTGTCAGGGGCCGCAACTAATGAAAAACTGTTTTTT,CASSLSGAATNEKLFF
TRBV5-4,.,.,TRBJ2-7,TGTGCCAGCAGCTTGGAGCCGGGGTCCTACGAGCAGTACTTC,CASSLEPGSYEQYF
TRBV30,.,few,TRBJ2-7,TGTGCCTGGAGTGTAGGCGGTGCCGAGCAGTACTTC,CAWSVGGAEQYF
TRBV5-1,.,few,TRBJ2-1,TGCGCCAGCAGTAGCGTCCCCGAAGACGATGAGCAGTTCTTC,CASSSVPEDDEQFF
TRBV11-1,TRBD1,.,TRBJ2-5,TGTGCCAGCAGCTTAGACAGGGGAGAGACCCAGTACTTC,CASSLDRGETQYF
TRBV28,TRBD1,.,TRBJ2-5,TGTGCCAGCAGTTTTCCGGACAGGGGGCGAGAGACCCAGTACTTC,CASSFPDRGRETQYF
TRBV6-6,TRBD2,once,TRBJ2-5,TGTGCCAGCAGTCCGGGACTAGCGGGAGGGCCAGAGACCCAGTACTTC,CASSPGLAGGPETQYF
TRBV5-1,TRBD2,few,TRBJ2-1,TGCGCCAGCAGCTTGGGTCTCAGGACTAGGCAGGATGAGCAGTTCTTC,CASSLGLRTRQDEQFF
TRBV4-3,.,.,TRBJ2-1,TGCGCCAGCAGCCAACCGGGGAGGGCCAGGGGCAATGAGCAGTTCTTC,CASSQPGRARGNEQFF
TRBV28,TRBD1,.,TRBJ1-2,TGTGCCAGCAGTCTTCAGGGGGGAGCTAACTATGGCTACACCTTC,CASSLQGGANYGYTF
TRBV2,.,few,TRBJ2-7,TGTGCCAGCCACCGGACTTTCTACTACGAGCAGTACTTC,CASHRTFYYEQYF
TRBV7-9,.,few,TRBJ1-2,TGTGCCAGCAGCTTAGCCGGGACTCCAGCGATCTATGGCTACACCTTC,CASSLAGTPAIYGYTF
TRBV19,.,few,TRBJ1-2,TGTGCCAGTAGTATTGGCTCCCAGGCCTATGGCTACACCTTC,CASSIGSQAYGYTF
TRBV7-9,TRBD2,few,TRBJ2-3,TGTGCCAGCAGCTTAGGCAGCGGGAGAACAGCAGATACGCAGTATTTT,CASSLGSGRTADTQYF
TRBV6-1,TRBD2,.,TRBJ2-3,TGTGCCAGCAGAGGACTAGCGGGAGATACGCAGTATTTT,CASRGLAGDTQYF
TRBV29-1,.,few,TRBJ2-4,TGCAGCGTTGATGAGGGAGCCAAAAACATTCAGTACTTC,CSVDEGAKNIQYF
TRBV30,TRBD2,.,TRBJ2-7,TGTGCCTGGAGTATGCTAGCGGGAGGAGTCAACGAGCAGTACTTC,CAWSMLAGGVNEQYF
TRBV30,TRBD2,.,TRBJ2-1,TGTGCCTGGAGTTCCGGGACTAGCGGAATTCTAAGCTCCTACAATGAGCAGTTCTTC,CAWSSGTSGILSSYNEQFF
TRBV11-2,TRBD1,.,TRBJ2-1,TGTGCCAGCAGCTTAAGGGGGCCGGGACAGGAGTTCTTC,CASSLRGPGQEFF
TRBV21-1,.,few,TRBJ2-7,TGTGCCAGCAGCAAATTACGGGGGGCGTCATCGTTC,CASSKLRGASSF
TRBV28,.,.,TRBJ2-6,TGTGCCAGCAATCCCAGCGGAGCTGGGGCCAACGTCCTGACTTTC,CASNPSGAGANVLTF
TRBV7-9,TRBD2,.,TRBJ2-5,TGTGCCAGCAGCACGAGCGGGAGGGTGGAGACCCAGTACTTC,CASSTSGRVETQYF
TRBV10-2,.,.,TRBJ1-5,TGCGCCAGCAGTGAGTCGCGGCTTCAGCCCCAGCATTTT,CASSESRLQPQHF
TRBV7-9,TRBD2,.,TRBJ2-1,TGTGCCAGCAGCGCACTAGCGGGAGAAGGCAATGAGCAGTTCTTC,CASSALAGEGNEQFF
TRBV2,.,.,TRBJ1-1,TGTGCCAGCAGTTCGAACAGGGCGATCCAAGCTTTCTTT,CASSSNRAIQAFF
TRBV18,.,.,TRBJ1-1,TGTGCCAGCTCACCACCCCAGGTAGACACTGAAGCTTTCTTT,CASSPPQVDTEAFF
TRBV2,TRBD1,.,TRBJ2-3,TGTGCCAGCAGTGGGGGACAGACCACAGATACGCAGTATTTT,CASSGGQTTDTQYF
TRBV29-1,TRBD2,few,TRBJ2-7,TGCAGCGTCCAGAGACTAGCGGAGCCCTACGAGCAGTACTTC,CSVQRLAEPYEQYF
TRBV7-3,.,.,TRBJ2-1,TGTGCCAGCAGCCCTACGTCCGGGAGTAGGAATGAGCAGTTCTTC,CASSPTSGSRNEQFF